This is a list of T cell receptor beta chains from one sample in a study of T cells in Graves' hyperthyroidism and ophthalmopathy. TCRdb passed the multiplex PCR reads through MiXCR, listing each CDR3 protein once. The sample has about 560,000 distinct CDR3 sequences; approximately 15% are singletons. The specimen sequenced was blood. The receptors here all came from a young woman with Graves' hyperthyroidism. CDR3s include the opening cysteine and the closing phenylalanine or tryptophan. D genes are given only for firm matches. Only part of the rows carry a size: once, few, many, or a class if the clone is expanded.

CDR3 length	D gene	clone size	V gene	J gene	CDR3 protein	CDR3 DNA
13	.	few	TRBV6-2/TRBV6-3	TRBJ2-7	CASSYTGNYEQYF	TGTGCCAGCAGTTACACGGGGAACTACGAGCAGTACTTC
15	TRBD2	many	TRBV6-1	TRBJ2-1	CASSEVAGSYNEQFF	TGTGCCAGCAGTGAAGTAGCGGGCTCCTACAATGAGCAGTTCTTC
15	TRBD2	.	TRBV7-9	TRBJ2-7	CASSLDLAGPREQYF	TGTGCCAGCAGCTTAGACTTAGCGGGCCCACGGGAGCAGTACTTC
13	.	.	TRBV7-2	TRBJ1-1	CASSLGLNTEVFF	TGTGCCAGCAGCTTGGGACTTAACACTGAAGTTTTCTTT
15	.	.	TRBV7-3	TRBJ2-1	CASSVSQGDNNEQFF	TGTGCCAGCAGCGTATCTCAGGGAGACAACAATGAGCAGTTCTTC
13	.	many	TRBV18	TRBJ2-3	CASSPRYTDTQYF	TGTGCCAGCTCACCGAGGTACACAGATACGCAGTATTTT
14	.	few	TRBV10-3	TRBJ2-7	CAILARSGGREQYF	TGTGCCATCCTCGCGCGTTCCGGGGGCCGGGAGCAGTACTTC
14	.	.	TRBV6-1	TRBJ1-3	CASRVTDSGNTIYF	TGTGCCAGCAGGGTGACAGACTCTGGAAACACCATATATTTT
16	TRBD2	.	TRBV11-2	TRBJ2-5	CASSNRGTSGSETQYF	TGTGCCAGCAGTAACCGAGGGACTAGCGGGAGTGAGACCCAGTACTTC
12	.	many	TRBV20-1	TRBJ2-7	CSARLASYEQYF	TGCAGTGCTAGACTAGCCTCCTACGAGCAGTACTTC
16	TRBD2	many	TRBV2	TRBJ2-7	CASFERGLTTDYEQYF	TGTGCCAGCTTCGAGCGGGGCCTGACTACAGACTACGAGCAGTACTTC
15	.	.	TRBV3-1	TRBJ1-4	CASSQAGAGIEKLFF	TGTGCCAGCAGCCAGGCCGGGGCCGGTATTGAAAAACTGTTTTTT
13	.	few	TRBV7-9	TRBJ1-3	CASSLGAGNTIYF	TGTGCCAGCAGCTTAGGGGCTGGAAACACCATATATTTT
13	.	many	TRBV24-1	TRBJ1-2	CATSERGSVGYTF	TGTGCCACCAGTGAAAGGGGGTCGGTCGGCTACACCTTC
18	TRBD2	.	TRBV7-9	TRBJ2-6	CASSQTGLATSGANVLTF	TGCGCCAGCAGCCAAACTGGACTAGCCACCTCTGGGGCCAACGTCCTGACTTTC
16	TRBD2	few	TRBV6-1	TRBJ2-1	CASSEALAGGMNEQFF	TGTGCCAGCAGTGAAGCCTTAGCGGGAGGTATGAATGAGCAGTTCTTC
16	TRBD1	.	TRBV29-1	TRBJ2-7	CSVETRGGQGIYEQYF	TGCAGCGTTGAGACCCGAGGAGGACAGGGGATCTACGAGCAGTACTTC
13	.	.	TRBV11-3	TRBJ1-1	CASSSPGVTEAFF	TGTGCCAGCAGCTCCCCAGGGGTCACTGAAGCTTTCTTT
16	.	.	TRBV19	TRBJ2-2	CASSIKGGGRAGELFF	TGTGCCAGTAGTATAAAGGGGGGGGGCCGGGCCGGGGAGCTGTTTTTT
16	.	.	TRBV5-4	TRBJ1-1	CASSFPAGKGKGEAFF	TGTGCCAGCAGCTTCCCAGCCGGGAAGGGTAAAGGTGAAGCTTTCTTT
15	TRBD1	few	TRBV7-9	TRBJ1-4	CASSSTGQPNEKLFF	TGTGCCAGCAGTTCAACGGGACAGCCCAATGAAAAACTGTTTTTT
17	TRBD1	few	TRBV20-1	TRBJ1-5	CSARNNPGTAPNQPQHF	TGCAGTGCTAGAAATAATCCGGGGACAGCTCCCAATCAGCCCCAGCATTTT
14	TRBD2	.	TRBV28	TRBJ2-5	CASSPSGKRETQYF	TGTGCCAGCAGTCCAAGCGGGAAGCGGGAGACCCAGTACTTC
13	.	many	TRBV29-1	TRBJ1-1	CSVENRRNTEAFF	TGCAGCGTTGAAAACAGGCGGAACACTGAAGCTTTCTTT
13	TRBD2	few	TRBV10-3	TRBJ2-7	CAISVGLASEQYF	TGTGCCATCAGTGTGGGACTAGCATCAGAGCAGTACTTC
16	.	many	TRBV11-2	TRBJ1-2	CASSFESGGAAYGYTF	TGTGCCAGCAGCTTTGAGTCCGGGGGCGCTGCCTATGGCTACACCTTC
14	.	.	TRBV9	TRBJ1-1	CASSPRSEVTEAFF	TGTGCCAGCAGCCCTCGCTCTGAAGTCACTGAAGCTTTCTTT
15	TRBD1	once	TRBV19	TRBJ1-2	CASSAHRDRSYGYTF	TGTGCCAGTAGTGCCCACCGGGACAGGAGCTATGGCTACACCTTC
15	.	many	TRBV12-3/TRBV12-4	TRBJ1-6	CASSQGGVNNSPLHF	TGTGCCAGCTCCCAGGGCGGGGTAAATAATTCACCCCTCCACTTT
15	.	many	TRBV6-2/TRBV6-3	TRBJ1-1	CASSYRVDGSTEAFF	TGTGCCAGCAGTTACCGGGTGGATGGGAGCACTGAAGCTTTCTTT
14	.	many	TRBV7-9	TRBJ1-2	CASSSEALQTGYTF	TGTGCCAGCAGCTCCGAGGCACTCCAAACTGGCTACACCTTC
14	.	many	TRBV20-1	TRBJ2-3	CSASTGPGTDTQYF	TGCAGTGCTAGTACAGGTCCGGGCACAGATACGCAGTATTTT
12	.	many	TRBV3-1	TRBJ2-7	CASSQEHNEQYF	TGTGCCAGCAGCCAAGAGCACAACGAGCAGTACTTC
18	TRBD2	many	TRBV5-1	TRBJ2-3	CASSPSATSGGRADTQYF	TGCGCCAGCAGCCCCTCGGCGACTAGCGGAGGACGCGCAGATACGCAGTATTTT
18	TRBD1	.	TRBV27	TRBJ1-4	CASSRISPLRGRGEKLFF	TGTGCCAGCAGTCGAATAAGTCCCCTTAGGGGGCGCGGTGAAAAACTGTTTTTT
16	TRBD1	.	TRBV6-1	TRBJ2-1	CASSIWQGAQGNEQFF	TGTGCCAGCAGCATCTGGCAGGGGGCGCAAGGAAATGAGCAGTTCTTC
15	TRBD1	many	TRBV2	TRBJ2-7	CASTVRTGSLYEQYF	TGTGCCAGCACCGTCAGGACAGGGTCTCTCTACGAGCAGTACTTC
15	TRBD2	many	TRBV9	TRBJ2-5	CASTASGRGGETQYF	TGTGCCAGCACGGCTAGCGGGAGGGGGGGAGAGACCCAGTACTTC
15	TRBD2	once	TRBV19	TRBJ2-1	CASSGTSGRALGQFF	TGTGCCAGCAGCGGGACTAGCGGGAGGGCCCTAGGGCAGTTCTTC
16	TRBD2	many	TRBV12-3/TRBV12-4	TRBJ2-2	CASSFRLAGGTGELFF	TGTGCCAGCAGTTTTAGGCTAGCGGGAGGGACCGGGGAGCTGTTTTTT
13	.	.	TRBV3-1	TRBJ1-2	CASSQKPGYGYTF	TGTGCCAGCAGCCAGAAACCTGGCTATGGCTACACCTTC